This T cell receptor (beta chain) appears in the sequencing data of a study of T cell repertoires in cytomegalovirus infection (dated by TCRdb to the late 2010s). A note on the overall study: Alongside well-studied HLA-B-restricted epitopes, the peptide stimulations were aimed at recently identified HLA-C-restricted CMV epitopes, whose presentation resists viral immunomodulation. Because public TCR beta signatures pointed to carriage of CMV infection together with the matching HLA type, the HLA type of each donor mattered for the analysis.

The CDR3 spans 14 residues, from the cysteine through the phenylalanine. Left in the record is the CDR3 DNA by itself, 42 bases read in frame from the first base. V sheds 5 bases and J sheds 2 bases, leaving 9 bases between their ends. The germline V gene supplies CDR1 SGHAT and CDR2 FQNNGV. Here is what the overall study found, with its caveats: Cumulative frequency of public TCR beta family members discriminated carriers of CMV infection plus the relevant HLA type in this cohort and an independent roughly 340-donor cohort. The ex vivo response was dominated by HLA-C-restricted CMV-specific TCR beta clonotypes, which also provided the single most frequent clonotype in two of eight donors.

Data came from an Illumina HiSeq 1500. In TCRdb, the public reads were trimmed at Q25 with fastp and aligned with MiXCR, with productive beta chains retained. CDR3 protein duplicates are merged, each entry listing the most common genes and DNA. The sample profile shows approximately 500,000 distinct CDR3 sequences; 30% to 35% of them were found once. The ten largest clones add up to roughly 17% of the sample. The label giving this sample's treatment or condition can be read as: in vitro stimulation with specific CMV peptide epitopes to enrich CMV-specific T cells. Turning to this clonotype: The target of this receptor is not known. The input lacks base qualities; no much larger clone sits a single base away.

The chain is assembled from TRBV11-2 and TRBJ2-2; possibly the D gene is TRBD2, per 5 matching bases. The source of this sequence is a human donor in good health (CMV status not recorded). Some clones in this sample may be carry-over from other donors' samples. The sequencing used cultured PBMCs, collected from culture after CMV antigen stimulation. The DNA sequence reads TGTGCCAGCAGCCCGACTAAAAACACCGGGGAGCTGTTTTTT. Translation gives CASSPTKNTGELFF.